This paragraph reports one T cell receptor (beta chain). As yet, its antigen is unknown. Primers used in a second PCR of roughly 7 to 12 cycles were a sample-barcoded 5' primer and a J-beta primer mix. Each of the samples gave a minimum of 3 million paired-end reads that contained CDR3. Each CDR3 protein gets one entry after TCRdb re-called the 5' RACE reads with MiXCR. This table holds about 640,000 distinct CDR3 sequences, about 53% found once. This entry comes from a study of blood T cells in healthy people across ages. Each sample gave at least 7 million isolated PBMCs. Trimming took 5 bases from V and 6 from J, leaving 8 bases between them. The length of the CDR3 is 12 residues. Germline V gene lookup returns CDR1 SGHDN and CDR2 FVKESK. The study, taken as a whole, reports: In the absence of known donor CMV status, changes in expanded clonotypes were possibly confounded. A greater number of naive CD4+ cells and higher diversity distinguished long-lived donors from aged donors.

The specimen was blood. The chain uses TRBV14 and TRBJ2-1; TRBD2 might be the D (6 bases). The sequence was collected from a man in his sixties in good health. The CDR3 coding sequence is TGTGCCAGCAGCACGACTAGCAATGAGCAGTTCTTC. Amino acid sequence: CASSTTSNEQFF. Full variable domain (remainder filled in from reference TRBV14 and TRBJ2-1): EAGVTQFPSHSVIEKGQTVTLRCDPISGHDNLYWYRRVMGKEIKFLLHFVKESKQDESGMPNNRFLAERTGGTYSTLKVQPAELEDSGVYFCASSTTSNEQFFGPGTRLTVL.